One and the same sample provided the 10 T cell receptor beta chains below, sequenced in a study of blood T cell repertoires in COVID-19. The data were produced by immunoSEQ multiplex PCR, yet TCRdb's version contains in-frame clones alone and is incomplete. Altogether approximately 330,000 clones are present, roughly 90% being singletons, with the ten largest covering approximately 9.4%. Source material: peripheral blood. The source is a man aged 25-45 years with COVID-19, enrolled during active disease.

The rearrangement uses TRBV15 and TRBJ1-6; D not resolved. V was clipped by 5 bases and J by 0 bases, with 17 bases between them. The CDR3 is 18 residues long. Germline CDR1 is LNHNV and CDR2 is YYDKDF (reference sequence). The CDR3 here is CATSSVGARSSYNSPLHF. CDR3 sequence (DNA): TGTGCCACCAGCTCGGTGGGAGCCCGGAGCTCCTATAATTCACCCCTCCACTTT.

This chain connects TRBV19 to TRBJ1-5; 8 bases align to TRBD1. After removal of 6 bases from V and 6 bases from J, the junction contained 4 bases not matched to a gene. Germline values: CDR1 LNHDA, CDR2 SQIVND (reference sequence). CDR3 length: 13 amino acids. CDR3 amino acids: CASSPTGGQPQHF. CDR3 DNA: TGTGCCAGTAGCCCCACAGGGGGTCAGCCCCAGCATTTT.

The V and J genes are TRBV2 and TRBJ2-3, with 7 bases identical to TRBD2. Trimming removed 6 bases from V and 2 bases from J; junction bases left unmatched: 5. The CDR3 runs 14 residues. Germline V gene data show CDR1 as SNHLY and CDR2 as FYNNEI. Here the CDR3 reads CASRLAENTDTQYF. As DNA, the CDR3 is TGTGCCAGCAGGCTAGCGGAAAACACAGATACGCAGTATTTT. The variable domain in full, with the rest retrieved from reference TRBV2 and TRBJ2-3, is EPEVTQTPSHQVTQMGQEVILRCVPISNHLYFYWYRQILGQKVEFLVSFYNNEISEKSEIFDDQFSVERPDGSNFTLKIRSTKLEDSAMYFCASRLAENTDTQYFGPGTRLTVL.

This chain connects TRBV18 to TRBJ2-3; 9 bases are a match to TRBD2. V dropped 3 bases and J dropped 6; count of bases not matched to a gene: 7. The germline CDR1 and CDR2 sequences are KGHSH and LQKENI. The CDR3 is 15 amino acids. The CDR3 here is CASSPGAGGHDTQYF. In DNA, the CDR3 is TGTGCCAGCTCACCGGGAGCGGGGGGTCATGATACGCAGTATTTT.

The chain employs TRBV7-3 and TRBJ2-2, with TRBD1 matching over 7 bases. V lost 5 bases, J lost 1 base, and 4 bases stayed unmatched. CDR1 is SGHTA, CDR2 FQGTGA, per germline. The CDR3 spans 15 residues. The DNA for the CDR3 is TGTGCCAGCAGCACCGGACAGGTGAACACCGGGGAGCTGTTTTTT. It translates to CASSTGQVNTGELFF.

The chain joins TRBV9 to TRBJ1-1, with a possible D match to TRBD1 (5 bases). Trimming cost V 2 bases and J 5 bases, with 13 bases left between them. CDR3 length: 14 amino acids. CDR1 SGDLS and CDR2 YYNGEE come from the germline V gene. CDR3 residues: CASSVSWGETEAFF. The CDR3, as DNA: TGTGCCAGCAGCGTCAGCTGGGGCGAGACTGAAGCTTTCTTT.

The gene calls are TRBV29-1 and TRBJ1-1, with D maybe TRBD1 (6 bases). V lost 4 bases and J lost 3, with 15 bases in between. The CDR3 sequence is 14 residues long. Germline CDR1 is SQVTM and CDR2 is ANQGSEA. The CDR3 here is CSVVGGGGHTEAFF. Written as DNA, the CDR3 is TGCAGCGTTGTCGGGGGAGGGGGGCACACTGAAGCTTTCTTT.

The chain employs TRBV4-3 and TRBJ2-7; 9 positions agree with TRBD1. CDR1 is LGHNA, CDR2 YSLEER, per germline. V was pared by 8 bases and J by 3 bases, with 11 bases of the junction left unmatched. CDR3 length: 15 residues. CDR3 bases: TGCGCCAGCGGGAACCGGGACAGGGACTACTACGAGCAGTACTTC. Amino acid sequence: CASGNRDRDYYEQYF.

The chain uses TRBV6-5 and TRBJ1-3; a weak D match, TRBD1 (6 bases). V lost 0 bases and J lost 3, with 12 bases in between. This CDR3 is built from 16 residues. The germline V gene has CDR1 MNHEY and CDR2 SVGAGI. CDR3 in DNA: TGTGCCAGCAGTTACTCGAGAGGGGGGGGTGGAAACACCATATATTTT. Protein sequence: CASSYSRGGGGNTIYF.

The gene calls are TRBV7-8 and TRBJ1-1; no definite D call. V lost 5 bases, J lost 0 bases, and 7 bases lay in between. Germline values: CDR1 SGHVS, CDR2 FQNEAQ. This CDR3 has 13 residues. The CDR3 is CASSVHMNTEAFF. DNA for the CDR3: TGTGCCAGCAGCGTACACATGAACACTGAAGCTTTCTTT. Full variable domain (outside the CDR3, taken from reference TRBV7-8 and TRBJ1-1): GAGVSQSPRYKVAKRGQDVALRCDPISGHVSLFWYQQALGQGPEFLTYFQNEAQLDKSGLPSDRFFAERPEGSVSTLKIQRTQQEDSAVYLCASSVHMNTEAFFGQGTRLTVV.